The source of this TCR beta chain is a study of cytomegalovirus exposure and HLA in healthy donors. Study-level information: Prior work identified 120 million or so unique TCR beta sequences in roughly 190 million T cells.

In the PCR, 60 Vbeta and 13 Jbeta primers were used. The assay was immunoSEQ multiplex PCR, and TCRdb's table has in-frame clones only and misses some. The table has about 180,000 clones, around 79% seen once. The germline V gene encodes CDR1 SGHAT and CDR2 FQNNGV. There are 19 residues in the CDR3. V shed 5 bases, J shed 0 bases, and the junction held 13 bases outside the gene matches. Remarks on this clone: Its antigen is undetermined.

Overall study findings and caveats: In the analysis, some V segments, TRBV6-2 and TRBV6-3 included, were excluded as indistinguishable. Versus the roughly 700-donor mean, an Asian-associated ancestry cluster reportedly showed fewer N-insertions in a later analysis. Specificity for CMV antigens was confirmed in vitro for a few of the CMV-associated chains.

The sequence derives from a man aged 35 to 55 in good health and CMV-seropositive. The chain combines TRBV11-2 with TRBJ2-2, with TRBD2 matching 9 bases. Sequencing used PBMCs. The CDR3 loop reads CASSPRRQREDSNTGELFF. The CDR3 region has the DNA TGTGCCAGCAGCCCGCGCCGGCAGCGGGAGGATTCGAACACCGGGGAGCTGTTTTTT.